This T cell receptor (beta chain) stems from a study of T cell responses to AZD1222 COVID-19 vaccine. At the level of the study: Second doses were pooled across both intervals (about 4 or about 12 weeks).

The V gene's germline CDR1 is KGHSH and CDR2 LQKENI. Trimming took 8 bases from V and 4 from J, leaving 17 bases between them. The CDR3 has 15 residues. The repertoire was sequenced with immunoSEQ multiplex PCR; TCRdb's copy has only in-frame clones and lacks some. The data contain about 170,000 clones, roughly 90% of them singletons. The chain couples TRBV18 to TRBJ2-2, with D perhaps matching TRBD1 or TRBD2 (5 bases each). The starting material was peripheral blood, obtained on day 0 of AZD1222 vaccination. The source is an adult in good health. The CDR3 is CASRAPGSLTGELFF. For the CDR3, the DNA is TGTGCCAGCCGTGCCCCAGGGAGCCTCACCGGGGAGCTGTTTTTT.